Shown below are 7 T cell receptor beta chains from a single sample sequenced in a study of T-cell memory formation after mild COVID-19. TCRdb independently ran MiXCR on the 5' RACE reads; one entry per CDR3 protein. The sample yields hundreds of thousands of distinct CDR3 sequences, about 20% seen once. Material: PBMCs or a T cell subset sorted from them (not recorded which). These receptors were collected from an adult woman who had mild COVID-19 (a few samples of this study predate the infection). Cell type and time point are not known.

This clonotype has more than one count but fewer than ten. The chain links TRBV18 to TRBJ2-1; D uncertain. Germline V gives CDR1 KGHSH, CDR2 LQKENI. V lost 6 bases, J lost 8 bases, and 17 bases lay in between. There are 14 residues in the CDR3. CDR3 protein: CASSLGTHIDEQFF. The CDR3, as DNA: TGTGCCAGCTCCCTCGGAACCCACATAGATGAGCAGTTCTTC.

In regard to this clonotype: One end of the junction fails to match germline, which may point to a read error. J is TRBJ1-1 and V is TRBV12-3 or TRBV12-4; the D is unclear. The length of the CDR3 is 14 residues. The CDR3, as DNA: TGTGCCAGCAGTTTAGTGGGTTCGAACGCTGAAGCTTTCTTT. This gives the protein CASSLVGSNAEAFF.

The CDR3 DNA reads as TGTGCCAGCAGCTTGGGGGACAGGGTGGGTGTCATAGACAATCAGCCCCAGCATTTT. Translating it yields CASSLGDRVGVIDNQPQHF. The rearrangement links TRBV5-5 to TRBJ1-5; 9 bases fit TRBD1. Germline values: CDR1 SGHKS, CDR2 YYEKEE (reference sequence). This CDR3 has 19 amino acids. Unmatched junction bases numbered 13, after V lost 0 bases and J lost 3 bases.

The gene calls are TRBV21-1 and TRBJ2-7; the tabulated D call, TRBD1, remains unverified against the DNA. TRBV21-1 has pseudogene status. The CDR3 runs 17 residues. The CDR3 nucleotides read TGTGCCAGCAGCAAATGGGACAGGGACGTAAGTGGGTACGAGCAGTACTTC. Encoded protein: CASSKWDRDVSGYEQYF.

A few counts support this clonotype. This chain joins TRBV6-2 or TRBV6-3 and TRBJ2-7; D is uncertain. The length of the CDR3 is 12 residues. The ends were cut back, 8 bases at V and 0 bases at J, with 8 bases in the middle. Germline values: CDR1 MNHEY, CDR2 SVGEGT. The CDR3 reads CASGISSYEQYF. In DNA form, the CDR3 reads TGTGCCAGCGGGATTTCCTCCTACGAGCAGTACTTC.

This clonotype was seen a few times. The gene calls are TRBV7-2 and TRBJ1-5; possible D gene TRBD1, 6 bases. The V gene's germline CDR1 is SGHTA and CDR2 FQGNSA. Between the trimmed V and J ends, which lost 6 bases and 0 bases, there was a span of 12 bases. The CDR3 loop spans 15 amino acids. CDR3: CASSPGTLSNQPQHF. CDR3 nucleotides: TGTGCCAGCAGTCCCGGGACACTTAGCAATCAGCCCCAGCATTTT.

This clonotype has just a few counts. The CDR3 region is CASSNLPGQGSSEAFF. DNA of the CDR3: TGTGCCAGCTCAAATCTACCGGGACAGGGGTCGAGTGAAGCTTTCTTT. This chain uses TRBV18 with TRBJ1-1; TRBD1 matches at 10 bases. The CDR3 covers 16 residues. Germline V gene data show CDR1 as KGHSH and CDR2 as LQKENI. V was clipped by 5 bases and J by 7 bases; unmatched bases: 13.